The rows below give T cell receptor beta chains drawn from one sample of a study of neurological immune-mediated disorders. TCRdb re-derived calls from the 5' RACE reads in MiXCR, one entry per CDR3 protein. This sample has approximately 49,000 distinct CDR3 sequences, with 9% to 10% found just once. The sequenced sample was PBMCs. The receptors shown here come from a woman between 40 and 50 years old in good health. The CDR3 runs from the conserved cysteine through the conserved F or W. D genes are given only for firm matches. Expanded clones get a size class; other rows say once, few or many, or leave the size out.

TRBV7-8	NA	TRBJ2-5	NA	TGTGCCAGCAGCTTAGCTGTGGGGAGGGAGACCCAGTACTTC	CASSLAVGRETQYF
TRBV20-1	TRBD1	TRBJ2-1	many	TGCAGTGCCCTTCGACAGGGAAGGGGGAATGAGCAGTTCTTC	CSALRQGRGNEQFF
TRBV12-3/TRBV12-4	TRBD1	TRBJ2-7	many	TGTGCCAGCAACCCAGGGGGCTCCGAGCAGTACTTC	CASNPGGSEQYF
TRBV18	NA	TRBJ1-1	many	TGTGCCAGCTCACCGACACAGGCGCGCGCAGGCGAAGCTTTCTTT	CASSPTQARAGEAFF
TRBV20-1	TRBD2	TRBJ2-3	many	TGCAGTGCTAAGGGACTAGCGTTAACAGATACGCAGTATTTT	CSAKGLALTDTQYF
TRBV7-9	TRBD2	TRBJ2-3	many	TGTGCCAGCAGCTTAGGGGGGGAGGGCTTCGGCACAGATACGCAGTATTTT	CASSLGGEGFGTDTQYF
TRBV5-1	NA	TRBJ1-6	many	TGCGCCAGCAGCTTGCGGACCGCGGATTCACCCCTCCACTTT	CASSLRTADSPLHF
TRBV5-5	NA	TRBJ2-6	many	TGTGCCAGCAGCTTGTTAGGGATCGTCTCTGGGGCCAACGTCCTGACTTTC	CASSLLGIVSGANVLTF
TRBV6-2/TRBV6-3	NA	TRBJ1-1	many	TGTGCCAGCACGTGGAACAGGGAAAAGGGTGAAGCTTTCTTT	CASTWNREKGEAFF
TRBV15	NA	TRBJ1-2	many	TGTGCCACCAGCAGAGATACAGGGTATGGCTACACCTTC	CATSRDTGYGYTF
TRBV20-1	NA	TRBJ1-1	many	TGCAGTGCTAGAGATCCTGGGGGGCGCGAGAGGAGCACTGAAGCTTTCTTT	CSARDPGGRERSTEAFF
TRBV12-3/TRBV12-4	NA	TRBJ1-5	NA	TGTGCCAGCAGCCCCGTCCCTAATCAGCCCCAGCATTTT	CASSPVPNQPQHF
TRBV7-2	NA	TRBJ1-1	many	TGTGCCAGCAGCCCCATTCAGGGAAGAACTGAAGCTTTCTTT	CASSPIQGRTEAFF
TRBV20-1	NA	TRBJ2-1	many	TGCAGTGCCACGGGGGAAGTGTCCTACAATGAGCAGTTCTTC	CSATGEVSYNEQFF
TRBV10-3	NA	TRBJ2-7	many	TGTGCCTCTCACGGGGGCGGCTCCTACGAGCAGTACTTC	CASHGGGSYEQYF
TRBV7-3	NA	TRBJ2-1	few	TGTGCCAGCAGCTTAATGGCGCGGACAGACTACAATGAGCAGTTCTTC	CASSLMARTDYNEQFF
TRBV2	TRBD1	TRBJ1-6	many	TGTGCCAGTATTCGGGACAGGGGGAATTCACCCCTCCACTTT	CASIRDRGNSPLHF
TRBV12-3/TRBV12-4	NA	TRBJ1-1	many	TGTGCCAGCAGTTCTGGGACCGCCGAGTTATACACTGAAGCTTTCTTT	CASSSGTAELYTEAFF
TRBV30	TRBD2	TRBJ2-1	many	TGTGCCTGCACCCCGGGGCAGCGGGGGGGCGACTCCTACAATGAGCAGTTCTTC	CACTPGQRGGDSYNEQFF
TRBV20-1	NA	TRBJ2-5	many	TGCAGTGCCATAGACATCAAGTACCAAGAGACCCAGTACTTC	CSAIDIKYQETQYF
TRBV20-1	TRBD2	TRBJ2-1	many	TGCAGTGCTGAGGGACTAGCGGTAAATGAGCAGTTCTTC	CSAEGLAVNEQFF
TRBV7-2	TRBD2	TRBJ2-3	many	TGTGCCAGCCGAGCTGCGGGGGGAACAGATACGCAGTATTTT	CASRAAGGTDTQYF
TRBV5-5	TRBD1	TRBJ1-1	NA	TGTGCCAGCAGCTTTTTGACAGGGGGAAACACTGAAGCTTTCTTT	CASSFLTGGNTEAFF
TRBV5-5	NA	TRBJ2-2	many	TGTGCCAGCAGCAGATGGGCGGGGCCGAACACCGGGGAGCTGTTTTTT	CASSRWAGPNTGELFF
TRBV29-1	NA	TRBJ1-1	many	TGCAGCGCATACCCAACTCAGTACACTGAAGCTTTCTTT	CSAYPTQYTEAFF
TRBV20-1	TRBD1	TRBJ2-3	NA	TGCAGTGCCACCACAGGGGGCCTCACAGATACGCAGTATTTT	CSATTGGLTDTQYF
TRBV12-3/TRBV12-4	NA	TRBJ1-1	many	TGTGCCAGCAGTTCCCAGGGGATTGGAGCTTTCTTT	CASSSQGIGAFF
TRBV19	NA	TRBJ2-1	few	TGTGCCAGTAGCCCTCAGACTTTCAATGAGCAGTTCTTC	CASSPQTFNEQFF
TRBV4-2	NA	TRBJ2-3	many	TGTGCCAGCAGCCACGGCTGGGACGGGGGAACAGATACGCAGTATTTT	CASSHGWDGGTDTQYF
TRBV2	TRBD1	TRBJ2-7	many	TGTGCCAGCAGTACTGGGGCAGGACAGGGGACCTACGAGCAGTACTTC	CASSTGAGQGTYEQYF
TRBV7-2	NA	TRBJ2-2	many	TGTGCCAGCAGCTCTAGGGAAGGTAGCGGGGAGCTGTTTTTT	CASSSREGSGELFF
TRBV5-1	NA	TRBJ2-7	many	TGCGCCAGCAGCTTGGTGGCTAGCGATGGTTACGAGCAGTACTTC	CASSLVASDGYEQYF
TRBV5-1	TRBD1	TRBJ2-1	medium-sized	TGCGCCAGCAGCTTCCGGGACAGGGCTTACAATGAGCAGTTCTTC	CASSFRDRAYNEQFF
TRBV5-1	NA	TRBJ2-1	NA	TGCGCCAGCAGCTTGGCGATCCGGGGAAGCAGTGAGCAGTTCTTC	CASSLAIRGSSEQFF
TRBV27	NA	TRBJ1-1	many	TGTGCCAGCAGTGCTAGTTACCCCACTGAAGCTTTCTTT	CASSASYPTEAFF
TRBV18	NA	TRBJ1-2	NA	TGTGCCAGATCTCCACTGCTACCCAACTATGGCTACACCTTC	CARSPLLPNYGYTF
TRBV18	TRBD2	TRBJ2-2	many	TGTGCCAGCTCACGGACTAGCGACACCGGGGAGCTGTTTTTT	CASSRTSDTGELFF
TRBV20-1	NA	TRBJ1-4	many	TGCAGTGCTTATCCCGGAGGGGTTAATGAAAAACTGTTTTTT	CSAYPGGVNEKLFF
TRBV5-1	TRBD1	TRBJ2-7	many	TGCGCCAGCAGTCCACCGGGACAGCCCTACGAGCAGTACTTC	CASSPPGQPYEQYF
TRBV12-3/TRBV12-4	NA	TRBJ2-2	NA	TGTGCCGGCAGCCCCGGGGTGACCGGAGAGCTGTTTTTT	CAGSPGVTGELFF
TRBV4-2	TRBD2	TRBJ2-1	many	TGTGCCAGCAGCCTCGCCCTAGCGGGAGCCTACAATGAGCAGTTCTTC	CASSLALAGAYNEQFF
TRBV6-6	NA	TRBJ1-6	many	TGTGCCAGCAGTTACTCGATCTTGAAGGGCAGGAGAGATTCACCCCTCCACTTT	CASSYSILKGRRDSPLHF
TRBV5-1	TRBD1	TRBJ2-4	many	TGCGCCAGCAGCTTGAAACCGGGACAGGGTGGGGACATTCAGTACTTC	CASSLKPGQGGDIQYF
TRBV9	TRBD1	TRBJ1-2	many	TGTGCCAGCAGCGTGGGACAGTACTATGGCTACACCTTC	CASSVGQYYGYTF
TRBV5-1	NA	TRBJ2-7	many	TGCGCCAGCAGCTTGGGCGACTTCAACCTTGAGCAGTACTTC	CASSLGDFNLEQYF
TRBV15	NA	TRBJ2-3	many	TGTGCCACCAGCAGAGATTTATGGGACGATACGCAGTATTTT	CATSRDLWDDTQYF
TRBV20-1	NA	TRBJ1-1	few	TGCAGTGCTAGACGGGGGGCGGGGAACACTGAAGCTTTCTTT	CSARRGAGNTEAFF
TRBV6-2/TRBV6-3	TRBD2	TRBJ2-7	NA	TGTGCCAGCAGTTACCAAGCGACTAGCGGGGGACGCGAGCAGTACTTC	CASSYQATSGGREQYF
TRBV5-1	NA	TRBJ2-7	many	TGCGCCAGCAGCTCGGACGGTACCTACGAGCAGTACTTC	CASSSDGTYEQYF